This entry is about one T cell receptor beta chain. The data belong to a study of blood T cell repertoires in COVID-19. As for the study in general: The United States, Italy and Spain provided the acute and convalescent COVID-19 samples.

The CDR3 is made up of 13 amino acids. CDR1 is MNHEY, CDR2 SVGAGI, per germline. V lost 5 bases, J lost 4 bases, and 9 bases lay in between. Participant-reported clinical history was the basis for cohort assignment. Method: immunoSEQ multiplex PCR; TCRdb's copy keeps in-frame clones and lacks some. The sample records some 200,000 clones, roughly four fifths being singletons. The chain couples TRBV6-5 to TRBJ1-5; D unclear. The clonotype comes from a man in his forties who had recovered from COVID-19. Sequencing was done on a sample of PBMCs or T cells enriched from blood (not recorded which). This chain's CDR3 is CASSRVGNQPQHF. CDR3 bases: TGTGCCAGCAGTCGGGTCGGAAATCAGCCCCAGCATTTT.